The rows below give T cell receptor beta chains drawn from one sample of a study of T cell changes during pregnancy in multiple sclerosis. Data came from immunoSEQ multiplex PCR; TCRdb stores just in-frame clones and leaves some out. The sample gives 58,000 or so clones, 75% to 90% of which show up once; over 1.5% is in the top ten. The sample here was peripheral blood, taken after pregnancy. These receptor sequences come from a female donor with multiple sclerosis, enrolled in a pregnancy study. CDR3s include the opening cysteine and the closing phenylalanine or tryptophan. Fields, in order: V gene, D gene, clone size, J gene, CDR3 protein, CDR3 DNA. D genes are given only for firm matches. Where a row states a size, it is once, few, many or the class of an expanded clone; other rows omit it.

>TRBV5-6|.|.|TRBJ2-1
CASSSRGGVHNEQFF
TGTGCCAGCAGCTCCAGGGGAGGGGTCCACAATGAGCAGTTCTTC
>TRBV5-4|TRBD1|.|TRBJ2-4
CASSPGDRGYNIQYF
TGTGCCAGCAGCCCGGGGGACAGGGGCTATAACATTCAGTACTTC
>TRBV7-8|TRBD2|.|TRBJ2-2
CASSLRGLAGELFF
TGTGCCAGCAGCCTAAGGGGACTAGCCGGGGAGCTGTTTTTT
>TRBV15|.|.|TRBJ1-1
CATSWAINTEAFF
TGTGCCACCAGCTGGGCTATAAACACTGAAGCTTTCTTT
>TRBV7-9|.|once|TRBJ2-1
CASSHTGPHNEQFF
TGTGCCAGCAGCCATACAGGGCCCCACAATGAGCAGTTCTTC
>TRBV2|TRBD1|.|TRBJ1-2
CASREGQLSYGYTF
TGTGCCAGCAGGGAGGGACAGTTGTCCTATGGCTACACCTTC
>TRBV28|TRBD1|.|TRBJ1-1
CASSFRGQARTEAFF
TGTGCCAGCAGTTTTAGGGGACAGGCACGAACTGAAGCTTTCTTT
>TRBV18|.|.|TRBJ1-2
CASSPDPEGGYTF
TGTGCCAGCTCCCCTGACCCGGAGGGTGGCTACACCTTC
>TRBV30|.|.|TRBJ1-5
CAWSVHAGQSIQHF
TGTGCCTGGAGTGTACACGCCGGACAGAGTATCCAGCATTTT
>TRBV20-1|.|once|TRBJ2-5
CSAYSRETQYF
TGCAGTGCTTACAGCCGAGAGACCCAGTACTTC
>TRBV5-1|.|.|TRBJ1-1
CASSLDVKVNTEAFF
TGCGCCAGCAGCTTGGACGTAAAAGTGAACACCGAAGCTTTCTTT
>TRBV18|.|.|TRBJ1-2
CASSPPSRNYGYTF
TGTGCCAGCTCACCACCGTCACGGAACTATGGCTACACCTTC
>TRBV7-3|.|.|TRBJ1-1
CASSLGGDTEAFF
TGTGCCAGCAGCCTAGGGGGGGACACTGAAGCTTTCTTT
>TRBV30|.|.|TRBJ1-4
CAWIPNGATNEKLFF
TGTGCCTGGATTCCGAACGGTGCAACTAATGAAAAACTGTTTTTT
>TRBV7-3|TRBD1|.|TRBJ1-2
CASSLDGRQGLTGYTF
TGTGCCAGCAGCTTAGACGGCCGACAGGGCTTGACGGGCTACACCTTC
>TRBV2|TRBD2|.|TRBJ2-7
CASSGSGLAGVGEQYF
TGTGCCAGCAGTGGAAGTGGACTAGCGGGGGTTGGCGAGCAGTACTTC
>TRBV5-1|TRBD1|.|TRBJ2-1
CASSSQGEGYNEQFF
TGCGCCAGCAGCTCGCAGGGGGAAGGATACAATGAGCAGTTCTTC
>TRBV7-2|TRBD1|once|TRBJ1-5
CASREQGASNQPQHF
TGTGCCAGCAGGGAACAGGGGGCGAGCAATCAGCCCCAGCATTTT
>TRBV28|.|.|TRBJ2-2
CASSFDRRHLNTGELFF
TGTGCCAGCAGTTTCGACAGGAGACATCTGAACACCGGGGAGCTGTTTTTT
>TRBV2|TRBD2|.|TRBJ2-2
CASSPVGGTGELFF
TGTGCCAGCAGTCCAGTCGGGGGGACCGGGGAGCTGTTTTTT
>TRBV30|.|.|TRBJ1-2
CAWGGVVYGYTF
TGTGCCTGGGGAGGGGTGGTCTATGGCTACACCTTC
>TRBV6-1|TRBD1|.|TRBJ2-2
CASSGTGETGELFF
TGTGCCAGCAGTGGGACAGGGGAAACCGGGGAGCTGTTTTTT
>TRBV7-2|TRBD1|.|TRBJ2-1
CASSSNRQGLGNEQFF
TGTGCCAGCAGCTCAAATCGACAGGGGTTAGGAAATGAGCAGTTCTTC
>TRBV19|TRBD1|.|TRBJ2-5
CASSIGQGASGETQYF
TGTGCCAGTAGTATAGGCCAGGGGGCATCGGGGGAGACCCAGTACTTC
>TRBV29-1|TRBD2|.|TRBJ2-3
CSVEDGGGSTDTQYF
TGCAGCGTTGAAGACGGGGGGGGGAGCACAGATACGCAGTATTTT
>TRBV19|TRBD2|.|TRBJ2-3
CASLAGGEDTQYF
TGTGCCAGCCTAGCGGGGGGTGAGGATACGCAGTATTTT
>TRBV6-4|TRBD1|.|TRBJ2-3
CASSESGGADTQYF
TGTGCCAGCAGTGAATCAGGGGGCGCAGATACGCAGTATTTT
>TRBV7-9|.|once|TRBJ1-1
CASSSWGRGGADTEAFF
TGTGCCAGCAGCTCTTGGGGTCGAGGGGGGGCGGACACTGAAGCTTTCTTT
>TRBV7-2|TRBD1|.|TRBJ2-4
CASSVRQGAIQYF
TGTGCCAGCAGCGTCCGACAGGGGGCCATTCAGTACTTC
>TRBV14|TRBD1|.|TRBJ1-1
CASNRQGFNTEAFF
TGTGCCAGCAACCGACAGGGATTTAACACTGAAGCTTTCTTT
>TRBV28|.|.|TRBJ1-2
CASSFPSRGEAATNYGYTF
TGTGCCAGCAGTTTCCCCTCCCGCGGCGAGGCGGCTACTAACTATGGCTACACCTTC
>TRBV19|.|few|TRBJ2-2
CASKWEPYTGELFF
TGTGCCAGTAAATGGGAGCCATATACCGGGGAGCTGTTTTTT
>TRBV7-7|.|few|TRBJ2-5
CASSFGAQETQYF
TGTGCTAGCAGCTTTGGGGCCCAAGAGACCCAGTACTTC
>TRBV7-6|.|.|TRBJ1-2
CASSSRAREGYGYTF
TGTGCCAGCAGCTCGAGGGCCAGGGAGGGCTATGGCTACACCTTC
>TRBV10-2|TRBD2|.|TRBJ2-1
CAIRLSSGGPNEQFF
TGCGCCATCAGATTGTCGAGCGGGGGACCTAATGAGCAGTTCTTC
>TRBV28|TRBD2|few|TRBJ2-5
CASSPGTSGGPETQYF
TGTGCCAGCAGCCCGGGGACTAGCGGGGGGCCGGAGACCCAGTACTTC
>TRBV5-6|TRBD1|.|TRBJ1-4
CASSLSKGQFFEKLFF
TGTGCCAGCAGCTTGTCTAAGGGACAGTTTTTTGAAAAACTGTTTTTT
>TRBV15|.|.|TRBJ1-2
CATSRVPGGGGYYGYTF
TGTGCCACCAGCAGAGTTCCCGGGGGAGGAGGGTACTATGGCTACACCTTC
>TRBV5-1|.|.|TRBJ2-1
CASSPHGTPYNEQFF
TGCGCCAGCAGCCCCCACGGGACACCCTACAATGAGCAGTTCTTC
>TRBV7-6|TRBD1|.|TRBJ1-2
CASSLGQGKYGYTF
TGTGCCAGCAGCTTGGGACAGGGAAAATATGGCTACACCTTC
>TRBV7-9|TRBD1|.|TRBJ1-4
CASSKDREKLFF
TGTGCCAGCAGCAAGGACAGGGAAAAACTGTTTTTT
>TRBV30|TRBD2|.|TRBJ2-3
CAWGTSGGNTQYF
TGTGCCTGGGGGACTAGCGGGGGGAATACGCAGTATTTT
>TRBV7-3|.|.|TRBJ1-1
CASSQQGLTMNTEAFF
TGTGCCAGCAGCCAGCAGGGGTTGACGATGAACACTGAAGCTTTCTTT
>TRBV21-1|.|.|TRBJ1-5
CASSKPAPSRRDRGKWDQPQHF
TGTGCCAGCAGCAAACCGGCCCCAAGTCGCCGGGACAGGGGGAAATGGGATCAGCCCCAGCATTTT
>TRBV19|.|.|TRBJ1-5
CASSNPYQPQHF
TGTGCCAGTTCCAACCCCTACCAGCCCCAGCATTTT
>TRBV2|TRBD2|.|TRBJ2-5
CASSERGAGGSKGEETQYF
TGTGCCAGCAGTGAACGGGGAGCGGGGGGCAGTAAGGGAGAAGAGACCCAGTACTTC
>TRBV5-1|TRBD2|.|TRBJ2-3
CASSLGLAGITDTQYF
TGCGCCAGCAGCTTGGGACTAGCGGGGATCACAGATACGCAGTATTTT
>TRBV28|TRBD2|.|TRBJ2-3
CASSRMTSGLVDTQYF
TGTGCCAGCAGTCGGATGACTAGCGGACTTGTAGATACGCAGTATTTT
>TRBV29-1|TRBD1|.|TRBJ2-1
CSARDRGHNEQFF
TGCAGCGCCCGGGACAGGGGGCACAATGAGCAGTTCTTC
>TRBV10-3|TRBD1|.|TRBJ2-7
CAIRDRAYEQYF
TGTGCCATCAGGGACAGGGCCTACGAGCAGTACTTC
>TRBV2|.|few|TRBJ2-7
CASSENRDSYEQYF
TGTGCCAGCAGTGAAAACAGAGACTCCTACGAGCAGTACTTC
>TRBV11-3|.|once|TRBJ2-5
CASSLAVGETQYF
TGTGCCAGCAGCTTAGCAGTCGGGGAGACCCAGTACTTC
>TRBV7-2|TRBD2|.|TRBJ2-3
CASSLRRGGSTDTQYF
TGTGCCAGCAGCTTGAGGAGGGGAGGGAGCACAGATACGCAGTATTTT
>TRBV10-1|.|.|TRBJ2-7
CASSDSGAGTYEQYF
TGCGCCAGCAGTGACTCAGGGGCAGGGACCTACGAGCAGTACTTC
>TRBV6-1|TRBD2|.|TRBJ2-1
CASSETTSGGNEQFF
TGTGCCAGCAGTGAAACGACTAGCGGGGGTAATGAGCAGTTCTTC